Listed here are 20 T cell receptor beta chains from one sample, sequenced in a study of PD-1 blockade in classical Hodgkin lymphoma. After autologous stem cell transplantation all patients relapsed, and prior brentuximab vedotin exposure differed between cohorts. Profiled with immunoSEQ multiplex PCR; TCRdb holds only in-frame clones, not every one. The table shows about 100,000 clones, with around 89% occurring only once. The sample consisted of peripheral blood mononuclear cells (PBMCs), taken before the second cycle of nivolumab. All receptors derive from a human donor with classical Hodgkin lymphoma.

The chain combines TRBV5-1 with TRBJ2-3; D perhaps matches TRBD2 (6 bases). Germline V gene sequence: CDR1 SGHRS, CDR2 YFSETQ. With 5 bases removed from V and 1 base from J, the gap between germline ends came to 11 bases. This CDR3 spans 14 amino acids. This chain's CDR3 is CASREGPGTDTQYF. The CDR3 DNA reads as TGCGCCAGCAGGGAGGGACCGGGCACAGATACGCAGTATTTT.

The CDR3 region has the DNA TGTGCCAGCAGCTTGGGGGGCGCGTGGGTTGTTGGTGGCTACACCTTC. Protein product: CASSLGGAWVVGGYTF. The rearrangement joins TRBV7-8 to TRBJ1-2, with D maybe TRBD1 (6 bases). The CDR3 spans 16 residues. Trimming took 3 bases from V and 7 from J, leaving 21 bases between them. Per the germline V gene, CDR1 is SGHVS and CDR2 is FQNEAQ.

This chain links TRBV30 with TRBJ2-1, with D possibly matching TRBD2 (6 bases). Trimming shortened V by 2 bases and J by 8 bases, and 22 bases separated the two germline ends. CDR3 length: 16 residues. From germline, CDR1 is GTSNPN and CDR2 SVGIG (reference sequence). DNA for the CDR3: TGTGCCTGGAGTCCAACCGGGACTTCTTGGGGGGATGAGCAGTTCTTC. Translating it yields CAWSPTGTSWGDEQFF.

The V and J genes are TRBV7-2 and TRBJ2-7, with TRBD2 as a possible D gene (6 bases). The germline V gene has CDR1 SGHTA and CDR2 FQGNSA. The CDR3 spans 14 residues. V was cut by 3 bases and J by 3 bases, with 12 bases left in between. CDR3 region: CASSFSAGYYEQYF. CDR3 nucleotide sequence: TGTGCCAGCAGCTTCAGCGCGGGGTACTACGAGCAGTACTTC.

The chain links TRBV9 to TRBJ2-2; 8 bases align to TRBD1. V trimming: 0 bases; J trimming: 8 bases; junction bases outside the gene matches: 3. Germline V CDR1 and CDR2: SGDLS, YYNGEE. CDR3 length equals 14 residues. The CDR3 DNA reads as TGTGCCAGCAGCGTAGTTGGGGACAGGGGGGAGCTGTTTTTT. Translation gives CASSVVGDRGELFF.

The rearrangement links TRBV30 to TRBJ1-2; possibly TRBD1 for D (5 bases). The CDR3 spans 11 residues. Germline CDR1 GTSNPN, CDR2 SVGIG (reference sequence). CDR3 sequence (DNA): TGTGCTTCAGGGACGGAATATGGCTACACCTTC. This encodes CASGTEYGYTF.

This rearrangement joins TRBV5-1 to TRBJ2-3; 9 bases agree with TRBD1. Losses at the gene ends were 3 bases for V and 2 bases for J; bases not matched to a gene: 7. Germline values: CDR1 SGHRS, CDR2 YFSETQ. The CDR3 is 16 amino acids. The CDR3 region has the DNA TGCGCCAGCAGCTCGACCCGGACAGGGGTCACAGATACGCAGTATTTT. It translates to CASSSTRTGVTDTQYF. Full variable domain (remainder filled in from reference TRBV5-1 and TRBJ2-3): KAGVTQTPRYLIKTRGQQVTLSCSPISGHRSVSWYQQTPGQGLQFLFEYFSETQRNKGNFPGRFSGRQFSNSRSEMNVSTLELGDSALYLCASSSTRTGVTDTQYFGPGTRLTVL.

The rearrangement links TRBV19 to TRBJ2-1, with D perhaps TRBD1 or TRBD2 (5 bases each). The CDR3 is 13 amino acids. Between the trimmed V and J ends, which lost 2 bases and 6 bases, there was a span of 8 bases. Germline V CDR1 and CDR2: LNHDA, SQIVND (reference sequence). The CDR3 sequence: CASSILGTNEQFF. In DNA form, the CDR3 reads TGTGCCAGTAGTATATTGGGGACCAATGAGCAGTTCTTC. Filled out from reference TRBV19 and TRBJ2-1, the complete variable domain reads DGGITQSPKYLFRKEGQNVTLSCEQNLNHDAMYWYRQDPGQGLRLIYYSQIVNDFQKGDIAEGYSVSREKKESFPLTVTSAQKNPTAFYLCASSILGTNEQFFGPGTRLTVL.

V is TRBV30 and J is TRBJ1-2; possibly TRBD1 for D (5 bases). Trimming took off 4 bases at V and 3 bases at J, with 15 bases between the two ends. The CDR3 runs 14 residues. Germline CDR1 is GTSNPN and CDR2 is SVGIG (reference sequence). CDR3 protein: CAWNRWGTYYGYTF. Here the CDR3 DNA reads TGTGCCTGGAACCGGTGGGGGACGTACTATGGCTACACCTTC.

V gene TRBV2 combines with J gene TRBJ2-3, with D perhaps TRBD1 (7 bases). The CDR3 sequence is 17 residues long. V lost 11 bases, J lost 2 bases, and 26 bases lay in between. The germline CDR1 and CDR2 sequences are SNHLY and FYNNEI. CDR3 bases: TGTGCCGGATCCAGGGGGGCGGTGAAGGTTCCCACAGATACGCAGTATTTT. As protein: CAGSRGAVKVPTDTQYF.

This chain connects TRBV30 to TRBJ2-1; a possible D gene is TRBD2 (5 bases). Trimming removed 2 bases at V and 14 bases at J, with 16 bases between. The CDR3 spans 12 residues. Germline-derived CDR1 and CDR2 are GTSNPN and SVGIG (reference sequence). The CDR3 region has the DNA TGTGCCTGGAGTCCAGTGGAAGAGGGCAAGTTCTTC. This translates into CAWSPVEEGKFF.

The chain joins TRBV2 to TRBJ2-3, with 10 bases aligning to TRBD2. CDR1 is SNHLY and CDR2 is FYNNEI in the germline V gene. V trimming: 2 bases; J trimming: 4 bases; junction bases outside the gene matches: 9. This CDR3 region has 17 residues. The CDR3 is CASSEFRLAGVPDTQYF. The CDR3 DNA follows: TGTGCCAGCAGTGAATTTCGCCTAGCGGGGGTGCCAGATACGCAGTATTTT.

This clone was seen a handful of times. This chain uses TRBV6-6 with TRBJ2-2; 7 positions match TRBD1. The junction had 3 bases not matched to a gene; V was cut back by 5 bases and J by 6 bases. Per the germline V gene, CDR1 is MNHNY and CDR2 is SVGAGI (reference sequence). The CDR3 loop spans 13 amino acids. In DNA form, the CDR3 reads TGTGCCAGCAGTGGACAGGTCCCCGGGGAGCTGTTTTTT. Translation: CASSGQVPGELFF.

This rearrangement joins TRBV5-6 to TRBJ2-7; TRBD1 matches 7 bases. Germline V lookup: CDR1 SGHDT, CDR2 YYEEEE. This CDR3 is 13 amino acids long. With V trimmed by 2 bases and J by 2 bases, 1 base remained unmatched. The CDR3 sequence: CASSFQGAYEQYF. Written as DNA, the CDR3 is TGTGCCAGCAGCTTTCAGGGGGCCTACGAGCAGTACTTC.

The chain is built from TRBV7-6 and TRBJ2-3, with 10 nucleotides matching TRBD2. CDR3 length: 17 amino acids. Trimming took 2 bases from V and 4 from J; bases not matched to a gene: 9. The germline gives CDR1 SGHVS, CDR2 FNYEAQ. The CDR3 sequence is CASSLPWMSGGADTQYF. CDR3 nucleotide sequence: TGTGCCAGCAGCTTACCATGGATGAGCGGGGGGGCAGATACGCAGTATTTT.

DNA of the CDR3: TGTGCTAGTGGGGGGGACTTCAGCTCCTACAATGAGCAGTTCTTC. It is translated as CASGGDFSSYNEQFF. The gene calls are TRBV12-5 and TRBJ2-1; weak D call: TRBD2 (6 bases). CDR1 and CDR2 from the germline V gene are LGHNT and FRNRAP. V was cut by 6 bases and J by 0 bases, with 12 bases left in between. CDR3 size: 15 residues.

The chain is built from TRBV7-8 and TRBJ2-3; 7 nucleotides line up with TRBD2. The V gene's germline CDR1 is SGHVS and CDR2 FQNEAQ. CDR3 size: 15 residues. With V trimmed by 6 bases and J by 0 bases, 6 bases remained unmatched. In DNA form, the CDR3 reads TGTGCCAGCAGACTAAGCGGGACTAGCACAGATACGCAGTATTTT. Residues: CASRLSGTSTDTQYF.

The chain couples TRBV23-1 to TRBJ2-5; no clear D gene. TRBV23-1 is recorded as an ORF, its role being uncertain. This CDR3 comprises 15 residues. V was cut by 4 bases and J by 1 base, with 13 bases left in between. The CDR3 DNA reads as TGCGCCAGCAGTCCGTCGTTTGGTCGCCAAGAGACCCAGTACTTC. As protein: CASSPSFGRQETQYF.

As for this clone: Possible read error: a much larger clone is one base away. J is TRBJ1-5 and V is TRBV5-5; 8 bases align to TRBD1. Germline V CDR1 and CDR2: SGHKS, YYEKEE (reference sequence). Unmatched junction bases numbered 6, after V lost 6 bases and J lost 1 base. The CDR3 is 15 residues long. The CDR3 loop is CASIGGQASNQPQHF. For the CDR3, the DNA is TGTGCCAGCATCGGGGGACAGGCCAGCAATCAGCCCCAGCATTTT. The variable domain in full, completed from reference TRBV5-5 and TRBJ1-5, reads DAGVTQSPTHLIKTRGQQVTLRCSPISGHKSVSWYQQVLGQGPQFIFQYYEKEERGRGNFPDRFSARQFPNYSSELNVNALLLGDSALYLCASIGGQASNQPQHFGDGTRLSIL.

This clone was counted a single time. The chain recombines TRBV6-5 with TRBJ1-5; D is unresolved. Trimming left V 3 bases short and J 5 bases short, with 5 bases between. CDR1 is MNHEY, CDR2 SVGAGI, per germline. The CDR3 has 12 residues. The CDR3 reads CASSYSDQPQHF. The CDR3 region has the DNA TGTGCCAGCAGTTATTCTGATCAGCCCCAGCATTTT.